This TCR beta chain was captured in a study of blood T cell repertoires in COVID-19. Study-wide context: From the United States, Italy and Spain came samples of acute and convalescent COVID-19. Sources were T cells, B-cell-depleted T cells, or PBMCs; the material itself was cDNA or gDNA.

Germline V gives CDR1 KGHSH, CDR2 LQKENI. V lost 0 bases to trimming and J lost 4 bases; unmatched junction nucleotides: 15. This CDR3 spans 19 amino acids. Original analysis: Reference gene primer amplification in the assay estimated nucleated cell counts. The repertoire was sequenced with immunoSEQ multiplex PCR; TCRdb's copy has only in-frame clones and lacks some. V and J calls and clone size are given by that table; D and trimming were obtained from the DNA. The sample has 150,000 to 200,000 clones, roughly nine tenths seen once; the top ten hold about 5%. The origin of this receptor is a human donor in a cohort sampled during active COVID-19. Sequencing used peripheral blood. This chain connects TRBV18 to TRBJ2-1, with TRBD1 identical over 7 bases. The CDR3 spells CASSPPDSGQTFRYNEQFF. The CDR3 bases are TGTGCCAGCTCACCACCTGATTCGGGACAGACCTTCCGTTACAATGAGCAGTTCTTC.